This T cell receptor (beta chain) was retrieved from a study of low-dose radiotherapy and immunotherapy resistance in tumors. On the study more broadly: Cohort 1 was treated with 0.5 Gy per fraction at 2-week intervals, amounting to 6.5 Gy overall.

Both TCRalpha and TCRbeta chains were reverse transcribed with V-gene-specific primers. A roughly 19-cycle PCR with a constant-region primer and V-primer adapter amplified TCRs. Via MiXCR, TCRdb re-called the reads, giving one row per CDR3 protein. Here the sample spans roughly 60,000 distinct CDR3 sequences, 25% being singletons. Time point in this sample: before trial treatment. CDR1 and CDR2 from the germline V gene are SNHLY and FYNNEI. The V and J ends lost 3 bases and 4 bases, in that order; junction bases with no gene match: 4. This CDR3 has 15 residues. Only a few counts were recorded for this clonotype.

The sequence was collected from a male donor with prostate cancer. This chain links TRBV2 with TRBJ1-5, with TRBD1 matching 9 bases. Sequenced here: PBMCs, sampled before treatment. CDR3 DNA sequence: TGTGCCAGCAGTGACGGGACAGGGATTAATCAGCCCCAGCATTTT. Residues: CASSDGTGINQPQHF.